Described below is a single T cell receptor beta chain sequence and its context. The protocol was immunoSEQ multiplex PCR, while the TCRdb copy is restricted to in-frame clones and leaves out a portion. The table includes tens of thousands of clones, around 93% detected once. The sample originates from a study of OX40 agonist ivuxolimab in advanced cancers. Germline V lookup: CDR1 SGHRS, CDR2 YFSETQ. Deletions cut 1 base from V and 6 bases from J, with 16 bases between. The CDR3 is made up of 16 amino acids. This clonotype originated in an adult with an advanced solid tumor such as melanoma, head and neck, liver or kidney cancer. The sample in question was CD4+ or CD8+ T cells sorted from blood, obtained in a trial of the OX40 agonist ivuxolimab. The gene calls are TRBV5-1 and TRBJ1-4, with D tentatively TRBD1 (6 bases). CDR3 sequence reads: CASSLRGGDLDEKLFF. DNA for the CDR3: TGCGCCAGCAGCTTGCGGGGGGGCGATTTGGATGAAAAACTGTTTTTT.